Described below is a single TCR beta chain sequence and its context. Its specificity is not known. Germline V gives CDR1 DFQATT, CDR2 SNEGSKA (reference sequence). Trimming removed 2 bases from V and 2 bases from J, with 15 bases in between. CDR3 length: 16 amino acids. These data come from a study of human T cells and chemical hapten exposure. Study-wide context: Once 0.01% DPC had been applied to the upper back by patch test, readings were taken at 6 days. Regarding the study as a whole: Among TCRs, those above 1 in 1000 frequency were unaffected by DPC sensitization.

Using its own MiXCR run on the RACE reads, TCRdb lists one record per CDR3 protein. The data show about 360,000 distinct CDR3 sequences, around 6.9% seen once. Time point specified: patch test 1, 2 weeks after DPC sensitization. Treatment meaning: therapeutic diphenylcyclopropenone sensitization with weekly scalp DPC. The receptor's source is a woman in her late teens or twenties with alopecia areata. Some clones in this sample may be carry-over from other donors' samples. The chain uses TRBV20-1 and TRBJ1-4, with D unresolved. The sample consisted of whole blood, taken in connection with sensitization to the hapten diphenylcyclopropenone (DPC). CDR3 in DNA: TGCAGTGCTAGATCCCCGGGGATCGTTACTAATGAAAAACTGTTTTTT. Protein product: CSARSPGIVTNEKLFF.